This TCR beta chain is from a study of T cells after yellow fever vaccination. Study background: Those fractions that held only low numbers of cells were prepared using the SMART-Seq v4 Ultra Low Input RNA kit. Study conclusions and caveats: Boosting was followed by the reappearance of most primary-vaccination clones (just under 98% CD4, around 90% CD8). The secondary response showed a weaker magnitude and a faster peak, day 5 versus 15.

One entry per CDR3 protein results from TCRdb running MiXCR on the 5' RACE reads. This sample carries around 320,000 distinct CDR3 sequences, approximately 11% of them seen once, and the ten largest clones take approximately 3.3%. About this clonotype itself: Antigen specificity is unknown.

CDR1 and CDR2 (germline): MGHRA, YSYEKL. J lost 8 bases, V lost 1 base, and 13 bases had no gene match. The CDR3 extends over 18 amino acids. The V gene is TRBV4-1, the J gene TRBJ1-4; 10 nucleotides line up with TRBD1. The TCR sequence derives from a man between 18 and 35 years old who received the YFV17D yellow fever vaccine. The sample here was CD4+ T cells sorted from PBMCs, taken 45 days after the yellow fever booster vaccination. The CDR3 region has the DNA TGCGCCAGCAGCCAAGGAACCTTAGGACAGGGGGTTGGAGAAAAACTGTTTTTT. Protein sequence: CASSQGTLGQGVGEKLFF.